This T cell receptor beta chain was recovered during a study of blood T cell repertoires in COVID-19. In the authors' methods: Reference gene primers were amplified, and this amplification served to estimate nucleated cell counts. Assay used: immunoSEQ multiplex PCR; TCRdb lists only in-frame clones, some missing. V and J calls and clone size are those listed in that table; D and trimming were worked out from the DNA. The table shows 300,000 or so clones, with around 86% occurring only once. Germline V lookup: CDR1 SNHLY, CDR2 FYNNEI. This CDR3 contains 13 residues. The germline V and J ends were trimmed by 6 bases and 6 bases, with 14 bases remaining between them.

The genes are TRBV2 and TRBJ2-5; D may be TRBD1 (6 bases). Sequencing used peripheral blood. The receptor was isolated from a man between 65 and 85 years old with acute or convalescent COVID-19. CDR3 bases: TGTGCCAGCAGGTCAGGGGCGGTACAGACCCAGTACTTC. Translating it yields CASRSGAVQTQYF.